Given below is one T cell receptor (beta chain) in context. Its antigen remains unknown. Libraries were prepared by immunoSEQ multiplex PCR; TCRdb keeps only in-frame clonotypes and omits some of them. Here the sample spans more than 100,000 clones, approximately 90% being singletons. This specimen belongs to a study of OX40 agonist ivuxolimab in advanced cancers. In the study overall: Partial response was recorded in three patients: one hepatocellular carcinoma and two cutaneous melanoma cases. Notes on the study in general: The study observed clonal expansion of CD4+ and CD8+ blood T cells by week 6 at 0.1 to 3.0 mg/kg.

Cycle 7 day 1, cycle 4 day 1, and baseline were the timepoints at which blood was sampled. This TCR came from an adult with an advanced solid tumor such as melanoma, head and neck, liver or kidney cancer. This material consisted of CD4+ or CD8+ T cells sorted from blood, taken in a trial of the OX40 agonist ivuxolimab.

Here the CDR3 reads CSVVGSPTNEKLFF. Written as DNA, the CDR3 is TGCAGCGTTGTAGGGTCACCAACTAATGAAAAACTGTTTTTT. The V call is TRBV29-1, the J call TRBJ1-4; D gene unclear. V was clipped by 4 bases and J by 0 bases, with 9 bases between them. The CDR3 has 14 amino acids. Germline-derived CDR1 and CDR2 are SQVTM and ANQGSEA.